Below, 5 T cell receptor beta chains from the same sample are listed, as sequenced in a study of T cells expressing NK-cell markers. After re-calling the 5' RACE reads, TCRdb lists one entry per CDR3 protein, DNA absent. The sample totals some 600,000 distinct CDR3 sequences; its top ten clones hold approximately 3.6%. The material sequenced was blood T cells: a sorted CD56 or NKG2C T cell subset, CD4+ or CD8+ T cells, or bulk PBMC T cells (not recorded which). These receptors came from a man between 18 and 29 years old in good health.

The chain couples TRBV20-1 to TRBJ2-1; TCRdb selects TRBD1, and the lack of DNA leaves this call unchecked. The CDR3 has 15 residues. Germline assignment: CDR1 DFQATT and CDR2 SNEGSKA (reference sequence). The CDR3 sequence: CSASVRDRGLGEQFF.

The chain joins TRBV25-1 to TRBJ2-2; TCRdb designates TRBD1, a call that cannot be tested without DNA. The CDR3 spans 14 residues. CDR1 MGHDK and CDR2 SYGVNS come from the germline V gene. The CDR3 is CASSDKGGTGELFF.

The CDR3 sequence: CASSQEWGTGSSYEQYF. V gene TRBV4-3 combines with J gene TRBJ2-7. The CDR3 length is 17 residues. Germline loops: CDR1 LGHNA, CDR2 YSLEER.

The chain is built from TRBV27 and TRBJ2-7. This CDR3 region has 13 residues. The V gene's germline CDR1 is MNHEY and CDR2 SMNVEV (reference sequence). CDR3: CASSLSLAHEQYF.

The chain carries TRBV27 and TRBJ2-2; TCRdb lists TRBD1, though no DNA is available to test this call. Germline V gives CDR1 MNHEY, CDR2 SMNVEV (reference sequence). The CDR3 runs 15 residues. The CDR3 spells CASSLEGVGTGELFF.